This T cell receptor (beta chain) was sequenced for a study of blood T cell repertoires in COVID-19 (dated by TCRdb to 2020 to 2021). A note on the overall study: Samples from collaborators originated in the United States, Italy and Spain and spanned both the acute and convalescent phases of COVID-19. The prospective study material was composed of cDNA or gDNA derived from T cells, B-cell-depleted T cells, or PBMCs. Deeply sampled blood TCRbeta repertoires from subjects exposed to, actively infected with, or recovered from COVID-19 were included in the dataset. The repertoires were made available in a free public database intended to serve as a resource for research on the immune response to SARS-CoV-2. The samples were drawn from two sources: the first 160 participants of the ongoing ImmuneRACE study, and 1,200 or so subjects contributed by 6 global collaborators. The sample metadata nearly always contained a de-identified subject ID, COVID-19 status, age in years and sex. Where HLA class I and class II types were available, the types were taken from metadata supplied by the sample provider, not from assay-based typing. The study at large found these results: How much clinical and demographic metadata was included differed by source and by participant, and the metadata was provided uncurated.

One collaborating source in Seattle enrolled patients while the patients were actively infected and followed the patients over time throughout the course of disease. Collaborating institutions collected whole blood in K2EDTA tubes following their own protocols. Collaborator samples were shipped for TCRbeta analysis as frozen whole blood, isolated PBMCs, or DNA extracted from either sample type. TCRbeta CDR3 regions were amplified from genomic DNA by means of the immunoSEQ Assay, a bias-controlled multiplex PCR. The source study handled its data this way. The number of nucleated cells in each sample was estimated from the amplification of reference gene primers within the assay. To quantify the absolute abundance of each unique TCRbeta CDR3 rearrangement, sequence reads were collapsed and filtered. For each sample, productive Simpson clonality was calculated as the square root of Simpson's diversity index across productive rearrangements. TCRdb provides this immuneACCESS table in a form limited to in-frame rearrangements. Some clones are lacking; in checked studies, under half of them reflect an unresolved V gene, and why the rest are absent is not known. The V and J calls and clone size are taken from that table; D and trimming were inferred from the DNA. The sample table records some 300,000 clones; around 88% of these occur just once. Of the sample, roughly 13% is held by the ten largest clones.

Regarding this clone: Its antigen remains undetermined. Within one base of it there is no much larger clone, and no base qualities were kept.

The CDR3 sequence holds 12 residues, the cysteine and phenylalanine included. The CDR3 DNA has 36 bases and is translated from base 1. Per the germline V gene, SNHLY is the CDR1 and FYNNEI is the CDR2. Trimming accounts for 6 bases at V and 14 bases at J, while the number of junction bases matched to no gene is 9. The V and J genes are TRBV2 and TRBJ2-2; 7 bases in the middle match TRBD1. This receptor was obtained from a woman aged 70-85 years with COVID-19, enrolled during active disease. The sequencing sample was made of peripheral blood. The CDR3 corresponds to CASSRTGDGLFF. The base sequence is TGTGCCAGCAGCCGTACAGGGGATGGACTGTTTTTT.